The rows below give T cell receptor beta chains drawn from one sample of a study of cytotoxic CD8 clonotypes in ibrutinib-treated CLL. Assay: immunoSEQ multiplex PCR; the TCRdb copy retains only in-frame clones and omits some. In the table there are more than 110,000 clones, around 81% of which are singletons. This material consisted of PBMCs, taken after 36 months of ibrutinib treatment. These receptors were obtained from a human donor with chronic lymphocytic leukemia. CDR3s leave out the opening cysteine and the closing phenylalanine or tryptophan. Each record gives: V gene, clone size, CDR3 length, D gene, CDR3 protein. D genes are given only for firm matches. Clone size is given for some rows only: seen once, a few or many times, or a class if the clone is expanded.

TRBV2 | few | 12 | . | ASSPNYSNQPQH
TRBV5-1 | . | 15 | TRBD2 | ASSLAAGLAGTDTQY
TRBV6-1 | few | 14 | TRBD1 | ASSAAGDRGQETQY
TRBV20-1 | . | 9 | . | SAYDRNEQF
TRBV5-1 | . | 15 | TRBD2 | ASSLDGMSSGGQTQY
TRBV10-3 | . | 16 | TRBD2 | ATSPLRHISGSFGEQF
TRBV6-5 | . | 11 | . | ASSYSGGGEQF
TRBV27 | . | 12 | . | ASKRWGEAYEQY
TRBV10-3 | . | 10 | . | AISEMAGPQH
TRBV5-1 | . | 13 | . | ASSTWTAATGELF
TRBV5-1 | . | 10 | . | ASSLDGFEAF
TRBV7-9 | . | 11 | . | ASSLVGEGEQY
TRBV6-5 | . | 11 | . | ASSYSSQGAQY
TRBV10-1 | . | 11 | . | ASSESDQQAQH
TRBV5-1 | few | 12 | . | ASSPGTDNYGYT
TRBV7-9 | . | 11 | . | ASSLALPGEAF
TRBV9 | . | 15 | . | ASSVAGSAGTGNTIY
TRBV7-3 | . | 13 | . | ASSLSRVDTGELF
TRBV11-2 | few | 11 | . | ASSLVSGYEQY
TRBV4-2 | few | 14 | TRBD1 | ASSQDLDRATDTQY
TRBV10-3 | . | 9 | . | AISDGETQY
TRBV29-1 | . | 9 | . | SVVGIYGYT
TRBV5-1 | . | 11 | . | ASSFDSNQPQH
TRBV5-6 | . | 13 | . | ASRPRASYQETQY
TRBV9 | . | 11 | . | ASSVEDTDTQY
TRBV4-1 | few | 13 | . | ASSQKWPGSTEAF
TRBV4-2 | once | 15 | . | ASSQVRAGVRSYEQY
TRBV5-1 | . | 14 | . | ASSLSGGVSNQPQH
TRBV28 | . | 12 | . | ASSWVRQGGGYT
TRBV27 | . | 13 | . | ASSLTPRGTDTQY
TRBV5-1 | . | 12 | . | ASSLKGEVHEQY
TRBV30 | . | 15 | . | AWSIRTAAYSNQPQH
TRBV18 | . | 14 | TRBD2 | ASSPPGREVTGELF
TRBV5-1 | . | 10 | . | ASSVTNYEQY
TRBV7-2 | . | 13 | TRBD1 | ASSPKTGANSPLH
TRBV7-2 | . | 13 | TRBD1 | ASSLDRGSYNEQF
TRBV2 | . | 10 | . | ASSPSYYGYT
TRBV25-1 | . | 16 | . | ASSSLGGGTGNNYGYT
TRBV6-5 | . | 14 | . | ASSYSPGENQETQY
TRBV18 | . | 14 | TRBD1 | ASSPDRGATNQPQH
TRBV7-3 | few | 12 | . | ASSLDGGTYEQY